Detailed here is one TCR beta chain. The antigen remains undetermined. The sample belongs to a study of blood T cells in healthy people across ages. Regarding the study as a whole: With unsorted PBMCs, a conclusive comparison of naive versus antigen-experienced cells was not possible. CMV status of donors was not determined, possibly confounding expanded clonotype changes.

Primed by a sample-barcoded 5' primer and a J-beta primer mix, a second PCR proceeded for 7 to 11 cycles. A template-switch adaptor with 12 random nucleotides tagged each cDNA molecule. TCRdb re-called the 5' RACE reads with MiXCR, one entry per CDR3 protein. The sample yields some 1.7 million distinct CDR3 sequences, roughly 27% seen once. Material: blood. The receptor was isolated from a woman between 25 and 40 years old in good health.

CDR3 amino acids: CASSSSQDRGLTEAFF. The CDR3 coding sequence is TGTGCCAGCAGCAGTTCTCAGGACAGGGGGCTGACTGAAGCTTTCTTT. This chain connects TRBV7-9 to TRBJ1-1; 11 bases align to TRBD1. CDR1 SEHNR and CDR2 FQNEAQ come from the germline V gene (reference sequence). The CDR3 is 16 residues long. V shed 5 bases, J shed 5 bases, and the junction held 10 bases outside the gene matches.